This record covers a single TCR beta chain. Its cognate antigen is unknown. This sample is drawn from a study of T-cell reconstitution after alpha-beta-depleted transplantation in children. The study, taken as a whole, reports: Elevated TCRbeta diversity at day 60 was traced, in some patients, to surviving recipient T cells and thymic progenitors. At around two months after transplant, the alpha-beta T cells were reportedly derived from several hundred expanded clones that came from non-depleted graft cells.

Unique molecular identifiers were used in preparing the TCRbeta library. MiXCR, applied by TCRdb to the PCR reads, yields one record per CDR3 protein. The sample holds 700,000 to 950,000 distinct CDR3 sequences; around 15% are singletons and the top ten take about 4.6%. The CDR3 totals 13 residues. Germline V gene lookup returns CDR1 SGHRS and CDR2 YFSETQ. V was shortened by 6 bases and J by 2 bases, with 8 bases between the two germline ends. The source was PBMCs, mostly from graft donor cells, collected 360 days after TCRalphabeta/CD19-depleted stem cell transplant. The chain has TRBV5-1 and TRBJ2-2; D gene unclear. This sequence originates from a male patient younger than 18 who had a stem cell transplant for acute lymphoblastic leukemia, so the T cells may come from the graft donor. CDR3 sequence (DNA): TGCGCCAGCACGAGCATAAACACCGGGGAGCTGTTTTTT. Its translation is CASTSINTGELFF.